This record covers a single T cell receptor (beta chain). What it binds is unknown. This specimen comes from a study of cytomegalovirus exposure and HLA in healthy donors. Findings of the study overall: Clonal expansion, a later analysis showed, was greater in HLA-associated TCR beta chains than in equally common others. The study dropped some indistinguishable V segments, TRBV6-2 and TRBV6-3 among them. A later analysis found TCR association rates differed by HLA locus, highest for DRB1 and lowest for HLA-C. A later analysis found most CMV-associated TCR beta chains apparently HLA-restricted.

The PCR was carried out with 60 Vbeta primers and 13 Jbeta primers. TCRdb's table, derived via immunoSEQ multiplex PCR, lists solely in-frame clones and lacks some. The sample includes over 100,000 clones, approximately 79% of them seen just once. The germline CDR1 and CDR2 sequences are MGHRA and YSYEKL. This CDR3 comprises 13 residues. V shed 5 bases and J shed 0 bases, with 7 bases lying between them. The TCR sequence derives from a man in his sixties in good health and CMV-seropositive. The V and J genes are TRBV4-1 and TRBJ1-2; D might be TRBD1 (5 bases). The sample was PBMCs. The CDR3, as DNA: TGCGCCAGCAGCTTACAGGCTAACTATGGCTACACCTTC. Encoded protein: CASSLQANYGYTF.